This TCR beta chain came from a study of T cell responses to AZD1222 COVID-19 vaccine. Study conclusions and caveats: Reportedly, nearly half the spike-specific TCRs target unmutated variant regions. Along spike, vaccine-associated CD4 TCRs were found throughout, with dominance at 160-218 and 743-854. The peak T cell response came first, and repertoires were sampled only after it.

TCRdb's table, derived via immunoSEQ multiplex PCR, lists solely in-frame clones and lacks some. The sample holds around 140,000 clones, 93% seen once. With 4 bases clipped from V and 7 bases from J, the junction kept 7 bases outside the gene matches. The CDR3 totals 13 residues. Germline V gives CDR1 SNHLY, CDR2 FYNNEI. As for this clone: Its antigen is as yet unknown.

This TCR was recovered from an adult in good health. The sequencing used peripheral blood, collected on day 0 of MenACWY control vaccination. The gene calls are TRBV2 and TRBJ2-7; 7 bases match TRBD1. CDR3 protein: CASSVGQDQEQYF. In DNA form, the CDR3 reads TGTGCCAGCAGTGTTGGACAGGACCAGGAGCAGTACTTC.